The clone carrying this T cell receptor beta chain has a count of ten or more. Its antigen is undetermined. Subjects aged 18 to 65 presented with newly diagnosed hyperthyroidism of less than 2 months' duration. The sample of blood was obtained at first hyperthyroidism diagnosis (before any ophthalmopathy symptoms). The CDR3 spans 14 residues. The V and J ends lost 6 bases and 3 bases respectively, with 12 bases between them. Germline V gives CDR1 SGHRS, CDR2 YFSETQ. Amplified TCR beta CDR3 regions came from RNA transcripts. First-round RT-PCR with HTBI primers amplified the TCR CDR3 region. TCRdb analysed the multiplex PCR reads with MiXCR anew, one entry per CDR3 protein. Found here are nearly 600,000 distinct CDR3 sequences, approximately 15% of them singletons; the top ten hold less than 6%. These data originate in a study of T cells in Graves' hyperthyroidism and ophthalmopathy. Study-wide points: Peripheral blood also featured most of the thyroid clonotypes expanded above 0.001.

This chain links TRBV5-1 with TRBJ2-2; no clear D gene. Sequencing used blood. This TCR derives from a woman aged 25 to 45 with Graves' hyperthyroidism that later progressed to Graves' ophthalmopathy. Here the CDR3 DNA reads TGCGCCAGCACCGTTCGCGAGGACACCGGGGAGCTGTTTTTT. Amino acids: CASTVREDTGELFF.